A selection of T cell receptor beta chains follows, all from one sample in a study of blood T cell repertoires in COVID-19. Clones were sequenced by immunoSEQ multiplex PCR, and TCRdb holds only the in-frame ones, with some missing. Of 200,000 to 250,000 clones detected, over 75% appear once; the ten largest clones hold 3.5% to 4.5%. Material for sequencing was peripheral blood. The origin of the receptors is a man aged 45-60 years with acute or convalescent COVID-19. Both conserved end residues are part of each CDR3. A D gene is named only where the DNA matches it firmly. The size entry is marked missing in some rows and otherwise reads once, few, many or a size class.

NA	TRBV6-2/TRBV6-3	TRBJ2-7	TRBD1	TGTGCCAGCAGTTACACACACAGGGGCGAGCAGTACTTC	CASSYTHRGEQYF
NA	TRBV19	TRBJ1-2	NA	TGTGCCAGTAGTATGGTCAACAGCAACTATGGCTACACCTTC	CASSMVNSNYGYTF
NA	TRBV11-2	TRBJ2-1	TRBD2	TGTGCCAGCAGCACCCTAGCGGGGGCGAACAATGAGCAGTTCTTC	CASSTLAGANNEQFF
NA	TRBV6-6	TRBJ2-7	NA	TGTGCCAGCAGTCGCCCAGGGGAGGGTCCCTACGAGCAGTACTTC	CASSRPGEGPYEQYF
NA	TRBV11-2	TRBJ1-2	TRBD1	TGTGCCAGCAGCCCAAGGCAGGGGGTAGGGAGTCCCTATGGCTACACCTTC	CASSPRQGVGSPYGYTF
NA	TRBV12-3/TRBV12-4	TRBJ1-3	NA	TGTGCCAGCAGTTCACAGGGATGGAGCACCATATATTTT	CASSSQGWSTIYF
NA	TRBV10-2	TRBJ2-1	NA	TGCGCCAGCAGTGAGAACTACTACAATGAGCAGTTCTTC	CASSENYYNEQFF
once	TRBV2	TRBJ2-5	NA	TGTGCCAGCAGCGGGATGTGGGGGCTAGGGCAAGAGACCCAGTACTTC	CASSGMWGLGQETQYF
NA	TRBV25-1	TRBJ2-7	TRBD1	TGTGCCAGCAGTGAATTGGGGACAGGGGATGAGGAGCAGTACTTC	CASSELGTGDEEQYF
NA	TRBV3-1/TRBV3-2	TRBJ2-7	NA	TGTGCCAGCAGCCAAGAGAGGTATCGCGAGCAGTACTTC	CASSQERYREQYF
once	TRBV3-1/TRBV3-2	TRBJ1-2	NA	TGTGCCAGCCGCCAGTCCCAGGGCTCCGTCTATGGCTACACCTTC	CASRQSQGSVYGYTF
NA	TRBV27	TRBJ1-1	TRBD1	TGTGCCAGCAAACAAAGGACAGGGACGAACACTGAAGCTTTCTTT	CASKQRTGTNTEAFF
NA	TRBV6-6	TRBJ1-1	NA	TGTGCCAGCAGTCCCCGGACACGAACCTTGAACACTGAAGCTTTCTTT	CASSPRTRTLNTEAFF
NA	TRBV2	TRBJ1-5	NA	TGTGCCAGCCGCCTTGGGGGGACCCCCAATCAGCCCCAGCATTTT	CASRLGGTPNQPQHF
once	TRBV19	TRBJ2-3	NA	TGTGCCAGTAGTCCCCGACAGACGTCCTATCTCACAGATACGCAGTATTTT	CASSPRQTSYLTDTQYF
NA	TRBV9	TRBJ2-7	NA	TGTGCCAGCAGCCCCGGCGAGCGGAGTCCCCCCTACGAGCAGTACTTC	CASSPGERSPPYEQYF
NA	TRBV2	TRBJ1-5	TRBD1	TGTGCCAGCAGTGGGACAGGGGGCGACCAGCCCCAGCATTTT	CASSGTGGDQPQHF
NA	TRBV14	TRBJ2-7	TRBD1	TGTGCCAGCAGCCACCGGGGACAGGGTATGCCCAAGCAGTACTTC	CASSHRGQGMPKQYF
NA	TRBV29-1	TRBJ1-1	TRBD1	TGCAGCACCCGACAGGGTGCAGTTTGGGGCACTGAAGCTTTCTTT	CSTRQGAVWGTEAFF
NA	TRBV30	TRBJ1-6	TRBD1	TGTGCCTGGAGTACCCCGGGACAGGGGGTATCCTATAATTCACCCCTCCACTTT	CAWSTPGQGVSYNSPLHF
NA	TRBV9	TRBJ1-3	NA	TGTGCCAGCAGCGTAGATCTCACCCAGTCGGGAAACACCATATATTTT	CASSVDLTQSGNTIYF
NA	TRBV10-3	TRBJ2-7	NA	TGTGCCATCAGTGGATATAACACGTCAAAACAGCAGTACTTC	CAISGYNTSKQQYF
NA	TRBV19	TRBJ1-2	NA	TGTGCCAGTAGTATAGTCCCAGGGGACTATGGCTACACCTTC	CASSIVPGDYGYTF
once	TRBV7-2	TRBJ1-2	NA	TGTGCCAGCAGCACGACAGTTTCTGGCTACACCTTC	CASSTTVSGYTF
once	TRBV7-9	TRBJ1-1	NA	TGTGCCAGCAGTATACCCAGGGCGGCTGTGAACACTGAAGCTTTCTTT	CASSIPRAAVNTEAFF
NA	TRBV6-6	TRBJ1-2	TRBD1	TGTGCCAGCAGTCCCGGGACAGGGGTGATTGGGCCCGGCTATGGCTACACCTTC	CASSPGTGVIGPGYGYTF
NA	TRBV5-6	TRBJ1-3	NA	TGTGCCAGCAGCTTTTATAACTCTGGAAACACCATATATTTT	CASSFYNSGNTIYF
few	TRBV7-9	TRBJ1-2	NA	TGTGCCAGCAGCCGCGGGGGCTATGGCTACACCTTC	CASSRGGYGYTF
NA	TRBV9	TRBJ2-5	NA	TGTGCCAGCAGCGAGAGGTCGTCCTTGGAGGGAGAGACCCAGTACTTC	CASSERSSLEGETQYF
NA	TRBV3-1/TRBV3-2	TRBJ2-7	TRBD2	TGTGCCAGCAGCCCTAGCGGAGGCAAACGGACTCGCCTCTACGAGCAGTACTTC	CASSPSGGKRTRLYEQYF
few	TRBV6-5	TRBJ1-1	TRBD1	TGTGCCAGCAGCCCCCGGGGACAGGGTCTGGCTTTCTTT	CASSPRGQGLAFF
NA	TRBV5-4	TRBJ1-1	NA	TGTGCCAGCAGCTGGGAGGCGGGACCGGGCACTGAAGCTTTCTTT	CASSWEAGPGTEAFF
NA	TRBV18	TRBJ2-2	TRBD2	TGTGCCAGCTCACCACAGGTCCCGGGGGGGCCGGACGGGGAGCTGTTTTTT	CASSPQVPGGPDGELFF
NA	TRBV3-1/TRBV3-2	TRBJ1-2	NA	TGTGCCAGCACCCCATCGCGTAATAACTATGGCTACACCTTC	CASTPSRNNYGYTF
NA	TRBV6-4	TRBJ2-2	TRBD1	TGTGCCAGCAGTAGACAGGGAAACACCGGGGAGCTGTTTTTT	CASSRQGNTGELFF
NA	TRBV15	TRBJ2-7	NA	TGTGCCACCAGCAGAGATGTCACCAGGGTTCCCTACGAGCAGTACTTC	CATSRDVTRVPYEQYF
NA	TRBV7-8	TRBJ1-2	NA	TGTGCCAGCAGTCGAACTCGCAGGAATGGCTACACCTTC	CASSRTRRNGYTF
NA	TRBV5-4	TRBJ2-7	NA	TGTGCCAGCAGCCCCCAGGATTCCTACGAGCAGTACTTC	CASSPQDSYEQYF
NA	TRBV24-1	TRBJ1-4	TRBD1	TGTGCCACCAGTGAGCGGGACAGGGATAATGAAAAACTGTTTTTT	CATSERDRDNEKLFF
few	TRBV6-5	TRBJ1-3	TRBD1	TGTGCCAGCAGCCTCCATCAGGGGGCTGGAAACACCATATATTTT	CASSLHQGAGNTIYF
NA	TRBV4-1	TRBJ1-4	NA	TGCGCCAGCCGTACTGTTTCCAGGGATCCAACTAATGAAAAACTGTTTTTT	CASRTVSRDPTNEKLFF
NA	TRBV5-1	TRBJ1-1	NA	TGCGCCAGCAGCTTGCTCTCCGGGAACACTGAAGCTTTCTTT	CASSLLSGNTEAFF